One and the same sample provided the 19 T cell receptor beta chains below, sequenced in a study of blood T cells in healthy people across ages. For the second PCR, which ran for roughly 6 to 12 cycles, a sample-barcoded 5' primer and a J-beta primer mix were used. TCRdb fed the 5' RACE reads into MiXCR, producing one record per CDR3 protein. Among about 930,000 distinct CDR3 sequences listed, 25% to 30% were seen once. Separately, the same data were catalogued under a study of T cells of mothers and their children.

Sequenced sample: blood. All receptors come from a woman aged 35 to 49 in good health.

This clonotype was seen a single time. This sequence may be a read error, since a much larger clone differs from it by one base. The chain recombines TRBV24-1 with TRBJ2-2; possibly TRBD1 or TRBD2 for D (5 bases each). The length of the CDR3 is 14 residues. CDR1 and CDR2 (germline): KGHDR, SFDVKD. CDR3 protein: CATSDSMYLGELLF. DNA for the CDR3: TGTGCCACCAGTGATTCTATGTATTTGGGGGAGCTGTTGTTT.

The V and J genes are TRBV12-3 or TRBV12-4 and TRBJ2-1; 9 bases line up with TRBD2. CDR3 length: 15 residues. V was pared by 2 bases and J by 10 bases, with 9 bases of the junction left unmatched. CDR3 sequence: CASSLFSGGAEEQFF. In DNA, the CDR3 is TGTGCCAGCAGTTTATTTAGCGGGGGAGCAGAAGAGCAGTTCTTC.

Concerning this clonotype: A much larger clone differs by one base, so this may be a read error. The chain joins TRBV4-1 to TRBJ2-1; D tentatively reads TRBD1 or TRBD2 (7 bases each). Per the germline V gene, CDR1 is MGHRA and CDR2 is YSYEKL. This CDR3 region has 19 residues. CDR3 DNA sequence: TGCGTCAGCAGCCAAGGGGGCCGATTCGGGACTACTTATCGGAATGAGCAGTTCTTC. It codes for CVSSQGGRFGTTYRNEQFF.

This clonotype appeared many times. This chain uses TRBV28 with TRBJ1-2, with D hard to call. Germline assignment: CDR1 MDHEN and CDR2 SYDVKM. Trimming took 6 bases from V and 7 from J, leaving 21 bases between them. This CDR3 has 15 amino acids. CDR3 amino acids: CASSEGSGLLAGYTF. The DNA for the CDR3 is TGTGCCAGCAGCGAAGGGTCAGGTCTTTTGGCTGGCTACACCTTC.

This clonotype was counted ten times or more. The rearrangement links TRBV20-1 to TRBJ2-7, with 9 bases that match TRBD1. Losses at the gene ends were 3 bases for V and 11 bases for J; bases not matched to a gene: 2. This CDR3 has 10 residues. The germline CDR1 and CDR2 sequences are DFQATT and SNEGSKA (reference sequence). The CDR3 DNA is TGCAGTGCTAGCACAGGGGGCGAGTACTTC. It translates to CSASTGGEYF.

The chain joins TRBV18 to TRBJ2-7; D may correspond to TRBD1 or TRBD2 (5 bases each). In germline, CDR1 is KGHSH, CDR2 LQKENI. V was clipped by 3 bases and J by 0 bases, with 12 bases between them. The CDR3 runs to 15 residues. The CDR3 sequence: CASSPGVGNSYEQYF. The CDR3 coding sequence is TGTGCCAGCTCACCGGGGGTTGGAAACTCCTACGAGCAGTACTTC.

CDR3 nucleotides: TGTGCCAGCAGCTTACCCCCAAGGTGGGGGAACGAGCAGTACTTC. It encodes CASSLPPRWGNEQYF. This chain links TRBV7-9 with TRBJ2-7; D may be TRBD1 or TRBD2 (5 bases each). V was cut by 2 bases and J by 5 bases, with 16 bases left in between. This CDR3 region has 15 residues. The germline V gene has CDR1 SEHNR and CDR2 FQNEAQ (reference sequence).

This clonotype was counted a few times. This may come from a read error, since a much larger clone is one base off. This sequence joins TRBV10-3 and TRBJ1-4, with D tentatively TRBD1 (5 bases). The germline CDR1 and CDR2 sequences are ENHRY and SYGVKD. CDR3 length equals 15 residues. This CDR3 reads CAISDSGTSNEKRFF. The CDR3 DNA reads TGTGCCATCAGTGACTCCGGGACTTCGAATGAAAAACGGTTTTTT.

This rearrangement joins TRBV7-9 to TRBJ2-7, with 7 bases identical to TRBD2. The end of the DNA aligns better with TRBJ2-5, so the J call may be wrong. The germline V gene has CDR1 SEHNR and CDR2 FQNEAQ (reference sequence). The CDR3 is 16 residues long. The CDR3 protein is CASRLEWTSSSETQYF. In DNA, the CDR3 is TGTGCCAGCCGCCTAGAATGGACTAGTTCTTCAGAGACCCAGTACTTC.

This clonotype was found many times. V gene TRBV7-2 combines with J gene TRBJ2-7; D not certain. This CDR3 is built from 12 residues. Germline CDR1 SGHTA, CDR2 FQGNSA. Between the trimmed V and J ends, which lost 1 base and 6 bases, there was a span of 7 bases. The CDR3 nucleotides are TGTGCCAGCAGCTTAGAATACGGCGAGCAGTACTTC. Amino acids: CASSLEYGEQYF.

The chain uses TRBV3-1 and TRBJ1-1; D not certain. Trimming pared 4 bases from V and 2 bases from J, leaving 8 bases between. CDR3 size: 13 residues. Germline CDR1 is LGHDT and CDR2 is YNNKEL (reference sequence). CDR3 nucleotide sequence: TGTGCCAGCAGCCCCCGACCTAACACTGAAGCTTTCTTT. This gives the protein CASSPRPNTEAFF.

The genes are TRBV24-1 and TRBJ1-2, with TRBD1 identical over 8 bases. This CDR3 is 14 amino acids long. Germline CDR1 reads KGHDR; CDR2 reads SFDVKD. Trimming removed 4 bases from V and 5 bases from J; junction bases left unmatched: 5. The CDR3 sequence: CATSDPGGMYGYTF. The CDR3 nucleotides are TGTGCCACCAGTGACCCAGGGGGCATGTATGGCTACACCTTC.

In regard to this clonotype: Its ends do not fully match the called genes, so a read error is possible. The gene calls are TRBV9 and TRBJ2-2; TRBD2 agrees at 9 bases. This CDR3 has 17 residues. The germline V gene encodes CDR1 SGDLS and CDR2 YYNGEE. CDR3 sequence (DNA): TGTGCCTCGGGGGCCGCTAGCGGGGTACGGAGTACCGGGGAGCCGTTTTTT. Translation gives CASGAASGVRSTGEPFF.

The chain uses TRBV5-5 and TRBJ2-3; 12 positions match TRBD1. This CDR3 comprises 17 residues. Germline V lookup: CDR1 SGHKS, CDR2 YYEKEE (reference sequence). Losses at the gene ends were 0 bases for V and 1 base for J; bases not matched to a gene: 3. The CDR3 DNA follows: TGTGCCAGCAGCTTGGGGGACAGGGGGCGCGGCACAGATACGCAGTATTTT. It translates to CASSLGDRGRGTDTQYF.

The table lists this clonotype with many counts. The V call is TRBV12-3 or TRBV12-4, the J call TRBJ1-5; D ambiguous. The CDR3 contains 15 residues. With 3 bases removed from V and 3 bases from J, the gap between germline ends came to 12 bases. DNA of the CDR3: TGTGCCAGCAGTTTGGGGAGTCTCCTCAATCAGCCCCAGCATTTT. Translated, it gives CASSLGSLLNQPQHF.

This clonotype was counted ten times or more. CDR3 nucleotide sequence: TGTGCCAGCAGCCCGCAAGGGGGTTTGGACGGCTACACCTTC. Protein: CASSPQGGLDGYTF. The V call is TRBV7-3, the J call TRBJ1-2, with D tentatively TRBD1 (6 bases). V was clipped by 5 bases and J by 8 bases, with 18 bases between them. Germline assignment: CDR1 SGHTA and CDR2 FQGTGA. This CDR3 is 14 amino acids long.

This clonotype has a count of ten or more. The chain is built from TRBV12-3 or TRBV12-4 and TRBJ1-2; 9 positions agree with TRBD1. CDR3 length: 14 amino acids. J lost 4 bases, V lost 6 bases, and 6 bases had no gene match. This chain's CDR3 is CASSPSTGGYGYTF. CDR3 nucleotide sequence: TGTGCCAGCAGCCCCTCGACAGGGGGCTATGGCTACACCTTC.

Many counts were recorded for this clonotype. The chain couples TRBV12-3 or TRBV12-4 to TRBJ1-1; 7 bases are shared with TRBD1. V dropped 6 bases and J dropped 4; count of bases not matched to a gene: 8. CDR3 length: 14 residues. CDR3 sequence reads: CASRPQGRSTEAFF. In nucleotides, the CDR3 is TGTGCCAGCAGGCCACAGGGGAGGAGCACTGAAGCTTTCTTT.

This clonotype was picked up a small number of times. A much larger clone differs by one base, so this may be a read error. The chain couples TRBV7-6 to TRBJ2-7; D tentatively fits TRBD1 or TRBD2 (5 bases each). The CDR3 has 16 residues. CDR1 and CDR2 (germline): SGHVS, FNYEAQ. V lost 8 bases, J lost 0 bases, and 20 bases lay in between. CDR3 sequence (DNA): TGTGCCAGCGGCTCCGGTCCTGCAGGGAGCTCCTACGAGCAGTACTTC. Protein product: CASGSGPAGSSYEQYF.